These T cell receptor beta chains were read from a single sample in a study of cytomegalovirus exposure and HLA in healthy donors. Measured with immunoSEQ multiplex PCR; TCRdb has only the in-frame clones, and not every one. Here the sample spans about 110,000 clones, roughly 80% being singletons. Input material: PBMCs. The origin of the receptors is a middle-aged man in good health and CMV-seronegative. Both conserved end residues are part of each CDR3. The D gene is left open where the match is weak. The size entry is marked missing in some rows and otherwise reads once, few, many or a size class.

v_call,j_call,clone_size,d_call,cdr3_aa,cdr3_nt
TRBV4-1,TRBJ1-5,once,NA,CASSQALNQPQHF,TGCGCCAGCAGCCAGGCCCTGAATCAGCCCCAGCATTTT
TRBV7-8,TRBJ1-1,NA,TRBD1,CASSFKGARAGEAFF,TGTGCCAGCAGCTTCAAGGGGGCTCGGGCGGGTGAAGCTTTCTTT
TRBV28,TRBJ2-7,NA,TRBD1,CASSFSGTGRLYEQYF,TGTGCCAGCAGTTTTTCCGGGACAGGGCGGTTGTACGAGCAGTACTTC
TRBV18,TRBJ1-1,once,TRBD1,CASSHQRQGDFTEAFF,TGTGCCAGCTCCCACCAGAGACAGGGGGACTTCACTGAAGCTTTCTTT
TRBV7-2,TRBJ2-5,NA,TRBD2,CASSSLTSGAGTQYF,TGTGCCAGCAGCTCATTGACTAGCGGGGCTGGGACCCAGTACTTC
TRBV27,TRBJ2-1,NA,TRBD2,CASNPRGTSDYNEQFF,TGTGCCAGCAATCCGCGCGGGACTAGCGACTACAATGAGCAGTTCTTC
TRBV12-5,TRBJ2-1,NA,TRBD1,CASEGTGYNEQFF,TGTGCTAGTGAGGGGACAGGGTACAATGAGCAGTTCTTC
TRBV4-1,TRBJ1-6,NA,TRBD1,CASSQEQGGNSPLHF,TGCGCCAGCAGCCAAGAACAGGGGGGCAATTCACCCCTCCACTTT
TRBV9,TRBJ2-5,NA,TRBD2,CASSVAPAGGRETQYF,TGTGCCAGCAGCGTAGCTCCAGCGGGGGGTCGGGAGACCCAGTACTTC
TRBV5-1,TRBJ1-2,NA,TRBD1,CASSQQMTGGAGEGYTF,TGCGCCAGCAGCCAACAGATGACAGGGGGCGCCGGAGAAGGCTACACCTTC
TRBV29-1,TRBJ1-1,NA,TRBD1,CSAVQGLNTEAFF,TGCAGCGCGGTACAGGGGTTGAACACTGAAGCTTTCTTT
TRBV5-4,TRBJ1-1,NA,TRBD1,CASSNTGEGAEAFF,TGTGCCAGCAGCAATACAGGGGAAGGGGCTGAAGCTTTCTTT
TRBV6-6,TRBJ1-6,NA,NA,CASSYSQNSPLHF,TGTGCCAGCAGTTACTCTCAGAATTCACCCCTCCACTTT
TRBV11-2,TRBJ2-7,few,NA,CASSVQGSYEQYF,TGTGCCAGCAGCGTACAGGGTTCCTACGAGCAGTACTTC
TRBV7-9,TRBJ1-1,NA,TRBD1,CASSQGAAEAFF,TGTGCCAGCAGCCAGGGGGCAGCTGAAGCTTTCTTT
TRBV11-2,TRBJ1-3,few,NA,CASSRGSGNTIYF,TGTGCCAGCAGCCGAGGCTCTGGAAACACCATATATTTT
TRBV4-2,TRBJ2-1,NA,NA,CASSQERQSNEQFF,TGTGCCAGCAGCCAAGAGCGGCAATCGAATGAGCAGTTCTTC
TRBV6-4,TRBJ2-3,NA,TRBD2,CASSRGASGDTQYF,TGTGCCAGCAGCCGCGGGGCTAGCGGGGATACGCAGTATTTT
TRBV6-5,TRBJ2-5,few,TRBD1,CASRPGQGRETQYF,TGTGCCAGCAGGCCGGGACAGGGGCGGGAGACCCAGTACTTC
TRBV7-9,TRBJ1-2,NA,TRBD1,CASSLRTGLFDYGYTF,TGTGCCAGCAGCTTAAGGACAGGGCTGTTTGACTATGGCTACACCTTC
TRBV25-1,TRBJ1-2,few,TRBD1,CASSQGTGGRYTF,TGTGCCAGCAGCCAGGGGACAGGGGGCCGCTACACCTTC
TRBV7-2,TRBJ2-6,NA,NA,CASSPEGGGANVLTF,TGTGCCAGCAGCCCTGAGGGTGGTGGGGCCAACGTCCTGACTTTC
TRBV7-9,TRBJ1-6,few,NA,CASSQGNSASPLHF,TGTGCCAGCAGCCAGGGGAACAGCGCTTCACCCCTCCACTTT
TRBV4-1,TRBJ1-2,NA,TRBD1,CASSQDETGLLYGYTF,TGCGCCAGCAGCCAAGATGAGACAGGGCTATTATATGGCTACACCTTC
TRBV5-1,TRBJ2-1,NA,NA,CASSFGGTGYSYNEQFF,TGCGCCAGCAGCTTTGGGGGGACTGGCTACTCCTACAATGAGCAGTTCTTC
TRBV10-3,TRBJ1-1,NA,NA,CAISESRGAGDTEAFF,TGTGCCATCAGTGAGTCTAGGGGCGCAGGGGACACTGAAGCTTTCTTT
TRBV29-1,TRBJ2-1,NA,NA,CSVAFALAARDEQFF,TGCAGCGTTGCGTTTGCCTTGGCGGCGAGGGATGAGCAGTTCTTC
TRBV19,TRBJ1-5,NA,NA,CASSIWGPNQPQHF,TGTGCCAGTAGTATTTGGGGGCCTAATCAGCCCCAGCATTTT
TRBV4-2,TRBJ1-2,NA,TRBD1,CASNRQGALYGYTF,TGTGCCAGCAACCGACAGGGGGCTTTGTATGGCTACACCTTC
TRBV10-3,TRBJ1-1,NA,NA,CAIRGGDTEAFF,TGTGCCATACGGGGAGGGGACACTGAAGCTTTCTTT
TRBV9,TRBJ2-5,once,NA,CASSALPTGRLSEQYF,TGTGCCAGCAGCGCCCTTCCGACAGGGAGGTTGAGTGAGCAGTACTTC
TRBV5-4,TRBJ2-5,NA,NA,CASSLGLTGEIQETQYF,TGTGCCAGCAGCTTGGGCTTGACGGGGGAGATCCAAGAGACCCAGTACTTC
TRBV16,TRBJ1-5,NA,NA,CASSQFRGNSNQPQHF,TGTGCCAGCAGCCAATTTCGGGGGAATAGCAATCAGCCCCAGCATTTT
TRBV7-2,TRBJ2-7,few,TRBD2,CASSARSLLSGGIYEQYF,TGTGCCAGCAGCGCACGCTCCCTCCTTAGCGGGGGGATCTACGAGCAGTACTTC
TRBV7-2,TRBJ2-7,once,NA,CASSSAHEQYF,TGTGCCAGCAGCTCCGCGCACGAGCAGTACTTC
TRBV15,TRBJ1-5,NA,NA,CATSRDRGSGQPQHF,TGTGCCACCAGCAGAGATCGAGGGTCTGGGCAGCCCCAGCATTTT
TRBV9,TRBJ2-5,NA,NA,CASSSPPSQYF,TGTGCCAGCAGCTCCCCCCCGTCCCAGTACTTC
TRBV5-1,TRBJ2-5,NA,TRBD1,CASSLGVQGETQYF,TGCGCCAGCAGCTTGGGGGTACAGGGGGAGACCCAGTACTTC
TRBV5-6,TRBJ2-1,NA,TRBD1,CASSKTGGAYNEQFF,TGTGCCAGCAGCAAAACAGGGGGAGCTTACAATGAGCAGTTCTTC
TRBV7-9,TRBJ1-4,NA,TRBD1,CASSRQGADNEKLFF,TGTGCCAGCAGCAGACAGGGCGCTGATAATGAAAAACTGTTTTTT
TRBV29-1,TRBJ2-1,NA,NA,CSVERVNEQFF,TGCAGCGTTGAGCGCGTTAATGAGCAGTTCTTC
TRBV11-1,TRBJ2-3,once,NA,CASSLNGDTQYF,TGTGCCAGCAGCTTAAACGGGGATACGCAGTATTTT
TRBV7-9,TRBJ2-1,NA,TRBD1,CASSSGTGGRNEQFF,TGTGCCAGCAGCTCCGGGACAGGGGGCCGGAATGAGCAGTTCTTC
TRBV7-9,TRBJ1-1,NA,NA,CASSLEGMGTEAFF,TGTGCCAGCAGCTTAGAGGGGATGGGCACTGAAGCTTTCTTT
TRBV6-5,TRBJ1-1,few,TRBD1,CASLPGTGSTEAFF,TGTGCCAGCCTCCCGGGGACAGGAAGCACTGAAGCTTTCTTT
TRBV5-1,TRBJ1-2,NA,TRBD1,CASTFGAGGTGGYTF,TGCGCCAGCACCTTCGGTGCAGGGGGTACTGGCGGCTACACCTTC
TRBV5-1,TRBJ1-2,NA,TRBD1,CASSLEQGARGYTF,TGCGCCAGCAGCTTGGAACAGGGGGCCCGTGGCTACACCTTC
TRBV10-3,TRBJ2-1,once,TRBD2,CAISDLAGGVEQFF,TGTGCCATCAGTGACCTAGCGGGGGGTGTTGAGCAGTTCTTC
TRBV27,TRBJ1-2,NA,NA,CASRPQGPYGYTF,TGTGCCAGCAGACCTCAGGGGCCATATGGCTACACCTTC
TRBV6-6,TRBJ2-1,NA,TRBD2,CASRRGGSNEQFF,TGTGCCAGCAGACGCGGGGGGAGTAATGAGCAGTTCTTC
TRBV18,TRBJ2-5,NA,TRBD1,CASSPRDSQETQYF,TGTGCCAGCTCACCTAGGGACAGCCAAGAGACCCAGTACTTC